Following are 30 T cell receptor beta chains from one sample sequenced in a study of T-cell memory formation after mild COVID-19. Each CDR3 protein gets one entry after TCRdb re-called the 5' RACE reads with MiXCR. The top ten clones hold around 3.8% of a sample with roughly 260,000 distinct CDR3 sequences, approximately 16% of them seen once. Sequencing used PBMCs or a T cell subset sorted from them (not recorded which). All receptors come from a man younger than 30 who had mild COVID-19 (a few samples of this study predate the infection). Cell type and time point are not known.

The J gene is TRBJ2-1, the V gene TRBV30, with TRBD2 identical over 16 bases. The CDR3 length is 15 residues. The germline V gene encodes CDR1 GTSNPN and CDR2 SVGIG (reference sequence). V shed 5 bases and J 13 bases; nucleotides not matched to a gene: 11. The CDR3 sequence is CAWEHKGLAGGPQFF. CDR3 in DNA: TGTGCCTGGGAACATAAGGGACTAGCGGGGGGGCCTCAGTTCTTC.

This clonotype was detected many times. CDR3 region: CASRYRTHTQYF. CDR3 coding DNA: TGTGCCAGCAGATACAGGACCCACACGCAGTATTTT. The chain is built from TRBV11-2 and TRBJ2-3; a possible D gene is TRBD1 (5 bases). In germline, CDR1 is SGHAT, CDR2 FQNNGV. The CDR3 sequence is 12 residues long. V was pared by 6 bases and J by 9 bases, with 13 bases between.

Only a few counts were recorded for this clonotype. The CDR3: CASSLRRYGYTF. DNA for the CDR3: TGTGCCAGCAGTTTACGACGCTATGGCTACACCTTC. The J gene is TRBJ1-2, the V gene TRBV12-3 or TRBV12-4; D gene ambiguous. V was clipped by 2 bases and J by 4 bases, with 5 bases between them. The CDR3 has 12 amino acids.

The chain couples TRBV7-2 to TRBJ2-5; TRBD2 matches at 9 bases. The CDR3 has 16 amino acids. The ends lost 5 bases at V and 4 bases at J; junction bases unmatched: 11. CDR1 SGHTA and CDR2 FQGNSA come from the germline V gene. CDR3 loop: CASSRPSERGVETQYF. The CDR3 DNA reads TGTGCCAGCAGCCGCCCCTCTGAGCGGGGGGTAGAGACCCAGTACTTC.

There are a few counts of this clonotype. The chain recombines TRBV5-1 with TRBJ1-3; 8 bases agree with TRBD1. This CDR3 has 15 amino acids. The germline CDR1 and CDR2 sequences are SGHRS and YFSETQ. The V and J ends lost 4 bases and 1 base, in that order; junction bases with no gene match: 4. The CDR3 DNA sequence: TGCGCCAGCAGCCCGGGGACAGGATCTGGAAACACCATATATTTT. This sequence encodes CASSPGTGSGNTIYF.

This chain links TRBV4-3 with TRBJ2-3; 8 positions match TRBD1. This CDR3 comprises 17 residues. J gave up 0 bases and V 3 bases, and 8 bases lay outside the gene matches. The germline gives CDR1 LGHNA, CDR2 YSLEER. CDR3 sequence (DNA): TGCGCCAGCAGCCAGGTTATAGGACAGGGTAGCACAGATACGCAGTATTTT. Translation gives CASSQVIGQGSTDTQYF.

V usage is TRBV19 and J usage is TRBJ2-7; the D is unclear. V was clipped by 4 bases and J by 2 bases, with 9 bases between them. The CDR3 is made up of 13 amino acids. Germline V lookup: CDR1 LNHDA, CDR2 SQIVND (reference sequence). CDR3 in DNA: TGTGCCAGTAGTAGAACCGGACCCTACGAGCAGTACTTC. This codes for CASSRTGPYEQYF.

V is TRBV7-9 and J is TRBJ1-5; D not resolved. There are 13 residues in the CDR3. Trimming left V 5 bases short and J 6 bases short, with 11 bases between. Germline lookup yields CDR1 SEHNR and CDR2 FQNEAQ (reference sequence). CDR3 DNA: TGTGCCAGCAGCCGAACCGGGCCTCAGCCCCAGCATTTT. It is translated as CASSRTGPQPQHF.

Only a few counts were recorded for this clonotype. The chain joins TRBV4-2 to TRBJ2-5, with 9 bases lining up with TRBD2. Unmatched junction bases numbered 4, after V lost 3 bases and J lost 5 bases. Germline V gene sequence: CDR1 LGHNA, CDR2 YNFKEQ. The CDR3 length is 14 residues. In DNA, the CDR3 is TGTGCCAGCAGCCACGGACTAGCGTGGGAGACCCAGTACTTC. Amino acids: CASSHGLAWETQYF.

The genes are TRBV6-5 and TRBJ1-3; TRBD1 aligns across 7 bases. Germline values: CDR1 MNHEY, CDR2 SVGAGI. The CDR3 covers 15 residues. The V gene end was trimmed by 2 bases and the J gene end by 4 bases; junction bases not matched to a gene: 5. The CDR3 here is CASSYAMTGGNTIYF. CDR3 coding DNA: TGTGCCAGCAGTTACGCCATGACAGGGGGAAACACCATATATTTT.

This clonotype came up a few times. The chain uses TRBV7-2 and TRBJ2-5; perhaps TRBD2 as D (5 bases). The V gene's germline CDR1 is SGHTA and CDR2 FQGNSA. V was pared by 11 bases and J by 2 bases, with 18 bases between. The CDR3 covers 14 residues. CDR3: CASSDSGLQETQYF. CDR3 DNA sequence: TGTGCCTCATCCGATTCGGGGTTACAAGAGACCCAGTACTTC. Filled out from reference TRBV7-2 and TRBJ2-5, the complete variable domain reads GAGVSQSPSNKVTEKGKDVELRCDPISGHTALYWYRQSLGQGLEFLIYFQGNSAPDKSGLPSDRFSAERTGGSVSTLTIQRTQQEDSAVYLCASSDSGLQETQYFGPGTRLLVL.

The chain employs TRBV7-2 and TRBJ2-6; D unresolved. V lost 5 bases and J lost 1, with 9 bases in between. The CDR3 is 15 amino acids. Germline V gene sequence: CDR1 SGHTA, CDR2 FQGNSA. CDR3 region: CASSLSFSGANVLTF. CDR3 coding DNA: TGTGCCAGCAGCCTTAGCTTTTCTGGGGCCAACGTCCTGACTTTC.

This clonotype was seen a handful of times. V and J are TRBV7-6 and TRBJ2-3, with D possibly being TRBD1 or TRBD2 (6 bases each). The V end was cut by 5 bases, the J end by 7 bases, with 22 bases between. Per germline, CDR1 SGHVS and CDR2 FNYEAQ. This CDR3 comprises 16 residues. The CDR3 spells CASSPTVVLGGHTQYF. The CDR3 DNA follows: TGTGCCAGCAGCCCCACCGTCGTATTAGGGGGGCATACGCAGTATTTT.

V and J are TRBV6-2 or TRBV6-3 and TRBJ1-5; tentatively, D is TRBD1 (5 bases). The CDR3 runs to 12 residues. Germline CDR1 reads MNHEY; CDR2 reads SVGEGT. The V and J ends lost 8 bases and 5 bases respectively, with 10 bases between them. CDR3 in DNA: TGTGCCAGCGGGGGGACCTATCAGCCCCAGCATTTT. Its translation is CASGGTYQPQHF.

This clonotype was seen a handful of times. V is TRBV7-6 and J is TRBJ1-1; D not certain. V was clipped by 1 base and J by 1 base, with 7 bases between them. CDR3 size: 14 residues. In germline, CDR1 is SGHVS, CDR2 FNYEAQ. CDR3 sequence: CASSLDFQNTEAFF. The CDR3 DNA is TGTGCCAGCAGCTTAGATTTTCAGAACACTGAAGCTTTCTTT.

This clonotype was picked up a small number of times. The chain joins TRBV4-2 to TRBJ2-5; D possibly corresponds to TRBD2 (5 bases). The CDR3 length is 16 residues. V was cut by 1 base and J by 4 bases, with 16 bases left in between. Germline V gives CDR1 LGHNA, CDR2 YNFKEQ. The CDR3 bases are TGTGCCAGCAGCCAAGGGGGTGCGGGTCGGAGAGAGACCCAGTACTTC. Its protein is CASSQGGAGRRETQYF.

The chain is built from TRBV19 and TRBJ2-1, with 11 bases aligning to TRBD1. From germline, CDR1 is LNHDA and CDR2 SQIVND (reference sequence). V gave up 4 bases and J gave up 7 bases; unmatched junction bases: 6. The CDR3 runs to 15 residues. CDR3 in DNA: TGTGCCAGTAGTACGGGACAGGGGGAGGCAAATGAGCAGTTCTTC. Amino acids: CASSTGQGEANEQFF.

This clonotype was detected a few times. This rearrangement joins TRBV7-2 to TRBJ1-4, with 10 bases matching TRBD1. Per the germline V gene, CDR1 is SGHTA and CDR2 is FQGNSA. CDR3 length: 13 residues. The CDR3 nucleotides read TGTGCGACCAGGGGGACAGGGGACGAAAAACTGTTTTTT. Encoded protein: CATRGTGDEKLFF.

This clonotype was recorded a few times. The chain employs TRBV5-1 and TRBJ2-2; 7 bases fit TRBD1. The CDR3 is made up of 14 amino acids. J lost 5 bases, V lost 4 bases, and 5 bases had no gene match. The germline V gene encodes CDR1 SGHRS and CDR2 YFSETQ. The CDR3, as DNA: TGCGCCAGCAGCCAACGACAGGGAACCGGGGAGCTGTTTTTT. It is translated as CASSQRQGTGELFF.

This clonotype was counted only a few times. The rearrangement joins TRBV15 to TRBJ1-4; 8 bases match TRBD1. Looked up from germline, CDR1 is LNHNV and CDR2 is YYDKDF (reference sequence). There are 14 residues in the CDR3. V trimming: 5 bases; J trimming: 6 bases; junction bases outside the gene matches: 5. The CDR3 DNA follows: TGTGCCACCAGCTCTCGACAGGGGCATGAAAAACTGTTTTTT. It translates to CATSSRQGHEKLFF.

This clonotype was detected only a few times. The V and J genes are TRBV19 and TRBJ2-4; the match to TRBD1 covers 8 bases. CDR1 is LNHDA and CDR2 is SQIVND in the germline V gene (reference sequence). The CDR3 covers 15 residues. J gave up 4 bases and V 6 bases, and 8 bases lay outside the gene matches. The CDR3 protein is CASSDRGGLKNIQYF. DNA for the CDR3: TGTGCCAGTAGCGACAGGGGCGGACTGAAAAACATTCAGTACTTC.

The CDR3 bases are TGTGCCACCAGTGATAAATGGGGGTCAGCTTTCTTT. Protein product: CATSDKWGSAFF. J is TRBJ1-1 and V is TRBV24-1, with D possibly being TRBD1 (5 bases). Trimming left V 3 bases short and J 10 bases short, with 11 bases between. The CDR3 loop spans 12 amino acids. Germline V gene lookup returns CDR1 KGHDR and CDR2 SFDVKD.

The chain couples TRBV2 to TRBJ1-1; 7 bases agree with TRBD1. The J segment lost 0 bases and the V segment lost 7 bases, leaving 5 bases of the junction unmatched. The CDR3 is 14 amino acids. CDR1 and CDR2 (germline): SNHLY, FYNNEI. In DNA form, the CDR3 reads TGTGCCAGCACAACGGGACAGTTGAACACTGAAGCTTTCTTT. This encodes CASTTGQLNTEAFF.

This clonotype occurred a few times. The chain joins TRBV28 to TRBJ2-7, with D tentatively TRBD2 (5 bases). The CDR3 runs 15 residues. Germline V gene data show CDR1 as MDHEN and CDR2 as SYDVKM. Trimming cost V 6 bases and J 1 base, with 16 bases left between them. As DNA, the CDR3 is TGTGCCAGCAGCTCCCCAAGTGAGGGTTCCTACGAGCAGTACGTC. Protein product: CASSSPSEGSYEQYV.

In DNA, the CDR3 is TGCGCCAGCAGCCCCGGGGGATTAGAAAAACTGTTTTTT. Its protein is CASSPGGLEKLFF. The chain links TRBV5-1 to TRBJ1-4, with D perhaps matching TRBD1 (5 bases). Germline CDR1 reads SGHRS; CDR2 reads YFSETQ. This CDR3 is 13 amino acids long. The V gene lost 4 bases and the J gene lost 8 bases, with 12 bases spanning the gap.

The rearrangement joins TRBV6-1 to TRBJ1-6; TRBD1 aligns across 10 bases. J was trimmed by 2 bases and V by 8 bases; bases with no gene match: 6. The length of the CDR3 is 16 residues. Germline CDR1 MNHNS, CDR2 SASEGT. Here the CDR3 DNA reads TGTGCCAGCGAGAGAGGACAGGGGGCCTATAATTCACCCCTCCACTTT. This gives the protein CASERGQGAYNSPLHF.

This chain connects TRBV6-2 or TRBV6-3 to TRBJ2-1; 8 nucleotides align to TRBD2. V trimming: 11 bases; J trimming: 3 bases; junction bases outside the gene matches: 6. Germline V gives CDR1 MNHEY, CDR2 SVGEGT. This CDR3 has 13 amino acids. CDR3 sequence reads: CAAGAGGYNEQFF. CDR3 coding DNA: TGTGCCGCCGGGGCGGGGGGCTACAATGAGCAGTTCTTC.

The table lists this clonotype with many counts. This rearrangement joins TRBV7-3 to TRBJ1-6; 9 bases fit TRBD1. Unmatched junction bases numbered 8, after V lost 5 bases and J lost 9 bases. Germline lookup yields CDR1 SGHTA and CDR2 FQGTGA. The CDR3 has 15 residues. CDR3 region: CASSAGGQGRSPLHF. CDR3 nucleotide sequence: TGTGCCAGCAGCGCTGGGGGACAGGGCCGTTCACCCCTCCACTTT.

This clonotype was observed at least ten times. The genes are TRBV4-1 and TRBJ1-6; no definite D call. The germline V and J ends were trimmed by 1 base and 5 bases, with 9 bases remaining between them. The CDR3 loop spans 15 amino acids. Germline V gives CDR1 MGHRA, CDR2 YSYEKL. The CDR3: CASSQAGLNNSPLHF. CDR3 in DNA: TGCGCCAGCAGCCAAGCGGGTTTAAATAATTCACCCCTCCACTTT.

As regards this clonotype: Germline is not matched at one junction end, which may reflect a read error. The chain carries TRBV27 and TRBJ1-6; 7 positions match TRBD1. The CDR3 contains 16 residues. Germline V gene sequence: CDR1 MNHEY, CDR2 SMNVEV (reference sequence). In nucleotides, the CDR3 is TGCACCAGCAGTCGCACGACAGGGCAGAGTAATTCACCCCTCCACTTT. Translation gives CTSSRTTGQSNSPLHF.